The present entry profiles one T cell receptor beta chain with its context. The V gene lost 0 bases and the J gene lost 5 bases, with 14 bases spanning the gap. The CDR3 totals 16 residues. Germline lookup yields CDR1 LGHNA and CDR2 YSLEER. The table came from immunoSEQ multiplex PCR; TCRdb's copy has only in-frame clones and leaves some out. This table holds about 93,000 clones, approximately 92% found once. This entry is derived from a study of T cell changes during pregnancy in multiple sclerosis. This chain links TRBV4-3 with TRBJ2-1; D perhaps matches TRBD2 (5 bases). The specimen was peripheral blood, collected after pregnancy. This sequence was found in a female donor with multiple sclerosis, enrolled in a pregnancy study. CDR3 nucleotides: TGCGCCAGCAGCCAAGAATGGGTAACGGGGAACAATGAGCAGTTCTTC. Protein product: CASSQEWVTGNNEQFF.